This T cell receptor (beta chain) was observed in a study of T cell responses to AZD1222 COVID-19 vaccine. Study observations and caveats: The study reported that nearly half of spike-specific TCRs target unmutated variant regions. Most donors were white British, females outnumbered males, and clonal diversity was possibly underestimated. With dominance at 160-218 and 743-854, vaccine-associated CD4 TCRs spanned spike.

About this clone itself: Its target is unknown.

The CDR3 has 14 amino acids. Trimming stripped 6 bases from V and 8 bases from J, with 19 bases between. Per the germline V gene, CDR1 is LGHDT and CDR2 is YNNKEL (reference sequence). The assay was immunoSEQ multiplex PCR, and TCRdb's table has in-frame clones only and misses some. The table shows about 180,000 clones, with over 80% occurring only once. This sequence joins TRBV3-1 (or the pseudogene TRBV3-2) and TRBJ1-2; D might be TRBD1 (6 bases). Source: peripheral blood, taken 28 days after the second dose of the MenACWY control vaccine. The TCR sequence derives from an adult who received the MenACWY meningococcal vaccine as a control. The DNA of the CDR3 is TGTGCCAGCAGTCCCACAGGGTCCGATACGGGCTACACCTTC. The encoded protein is CASSPTGSDTGYTF.